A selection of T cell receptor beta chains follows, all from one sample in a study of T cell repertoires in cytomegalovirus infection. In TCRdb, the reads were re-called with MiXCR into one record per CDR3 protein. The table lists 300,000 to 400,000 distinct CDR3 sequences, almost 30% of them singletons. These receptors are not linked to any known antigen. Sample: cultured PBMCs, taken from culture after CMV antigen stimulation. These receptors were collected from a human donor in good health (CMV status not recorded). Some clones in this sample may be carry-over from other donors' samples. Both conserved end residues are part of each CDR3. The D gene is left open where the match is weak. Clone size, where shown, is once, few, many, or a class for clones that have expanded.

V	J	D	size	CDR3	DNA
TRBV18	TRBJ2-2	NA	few	CASSSDTTGELFF	TGTGCCAGCTCATCGGACACCACCGGGGAGCTGTTTTTT
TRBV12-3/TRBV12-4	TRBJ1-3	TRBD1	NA	CASSLRDSSGNTIYF	TGTGCCAGCAGTTTAAGGGACAGCTCTGGAAACACCATATATTTT
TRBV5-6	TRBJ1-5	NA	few	CASSRQNYQPQHF	TGTGCCAGCAGCAGACAGAATTATCAGCCCCAGCATTTT
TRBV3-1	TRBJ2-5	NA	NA	CASSLNQLGTQYF	TGTGCCAGCAGCCTCAATCAATTGGGGACCCAGTACTTC
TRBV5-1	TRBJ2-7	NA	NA	CASSFMSGDTYEQYF	TGCGCCAGCAGCTTTATGTCAGGGGACACCTACGAGCAGTACTTC
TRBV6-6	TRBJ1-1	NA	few	CASSYSDGLTEAFF	TGTGCCAGCAGTTACTCTGATGGTTTGACTGAAGCTTTCTTT
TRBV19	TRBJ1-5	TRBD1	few	CASSKQGASNQPQHF	TGTGCCAGTAGTAAACAGGGGGCGAGCAATCAGCCCCAGCATTTT
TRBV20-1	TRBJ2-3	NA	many	CSASVEDTQYF	TGCAGTGCCTCAGTGGAAGATACGCAGTATTTT
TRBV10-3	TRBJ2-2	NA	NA	CAISGPYLNTGELFF	TGTGCCATCAGCGGGCCGTACCTGAACACCGGGGAGCTGTTTTTT
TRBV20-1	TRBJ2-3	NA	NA	CSARGLTSTDTQYF	TGCAGTGCTAGAGGGCTTACTAGCACAGATACGCAGTATTTT
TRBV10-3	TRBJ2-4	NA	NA	CAISAGGAKNIQYF	TGTGCCATCAGTGCTGGAGGAGCCAAAAACATTCAGTACTTC
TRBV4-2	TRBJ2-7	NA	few	CASSQAGATYEQYF	TGTGCCAGCAGCCAAGCGGGGGCCACCTACGAGCAGTACTTC
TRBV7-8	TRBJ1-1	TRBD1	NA	CASSATGGMNTEAFF	TGTGCCAGCAGCGCGACAGGGGGCATGAACACTGAAGCTTTCTTT